This TCR beta chain was retrieved from a study of T-cell reconstitution after alpha-beta-depleted transplantation in children. This clonotype was counted many times. Unique molecular identifiers were incorporated into the prepared TCRbeta library. TCRdb reanalysed the PCR reads using MiXCR and keeps one entry per CDR3 protein. The sample includes more than 450,000 distinct CDR3 sequences, approximately 16% of them seen just once. The TCR was taken from a human donor who donated a stem cell graft to a child with acute lymphoblastic leukemia. Sample: PBMCs from the stem cell graft donor, taken from the stem cell graft.

The CDR3 region is CASSFGLVKSEQYF. In nucleotides, the CDR3 is TGTGCCAGCAGCTTTGGGCTAGTTAAATCCGAGCAGTACTTC. The rearrangement uses TRBV11-2 and TRBJ2-7; the D is unclear. Germline V gives CDR1 SGHAT, CDR2 FQNNGV. The V and J ends lost 3 bases and 6 bases respectively, with 15 bases between them. The CDR3 length is 14 residues.